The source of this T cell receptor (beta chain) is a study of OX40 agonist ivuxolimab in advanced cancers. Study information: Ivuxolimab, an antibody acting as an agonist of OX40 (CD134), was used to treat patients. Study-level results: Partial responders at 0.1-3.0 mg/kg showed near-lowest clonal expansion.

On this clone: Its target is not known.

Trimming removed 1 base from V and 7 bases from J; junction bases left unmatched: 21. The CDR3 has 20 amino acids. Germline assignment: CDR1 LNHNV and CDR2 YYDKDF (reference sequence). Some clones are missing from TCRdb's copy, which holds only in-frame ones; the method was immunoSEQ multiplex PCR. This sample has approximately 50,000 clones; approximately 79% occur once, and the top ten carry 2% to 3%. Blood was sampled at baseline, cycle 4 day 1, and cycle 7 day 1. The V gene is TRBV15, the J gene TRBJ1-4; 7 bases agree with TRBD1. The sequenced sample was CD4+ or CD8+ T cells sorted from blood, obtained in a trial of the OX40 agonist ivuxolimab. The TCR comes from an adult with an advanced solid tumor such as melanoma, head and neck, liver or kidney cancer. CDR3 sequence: CATSRVQGSRSRGQVEKLFF. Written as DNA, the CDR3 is TGTGCCACCAGCAGAGTTCAAGGTAGTCGGTCTAGGGGGCAAGTTGAAAAACTGTTTTTT.